This TCR beta chain was captured in a study of cytomegalovirus exposure and HLA in healthy donors. Study-level points and caveats: CMV antigen specificity was confirmed in vitro for a few CMV-associated chains.

PCR employed 60 Vbeta and 13 Jbeta primers. The protocol was immunoSEQ multiplex PCR, while the TCRdb copy is restricted to in-frame clones and leaves out a portion. This sample has 150,000 to 200,000 clones, with 81% found just once. This clone has only one observation. What it binds is unknown. The donors (healthy individuals) were bone marrow donors. This clonotype was obtained from a man younger than 30 in good health and CMV-seronegative. Sequenced sample: PBMCs.

The DNA of the CDR3 is TGTGCCAGCAGTTCCCTGGCCGGGACTAGCGGCCTCAATGAGCAGTTCTTC. The encoded protein is CASSSLAGTSGLNEQFF. The V gene is TRBV28, the J gene TRBJ2-1; TRBD2 agrees at 11 bases. Germline V gives CDR1 MDHEN, CDR2 SYDVKM. J gave up 6 bases and V 4 bases, and 11 bases lay outside the gene matches. The CDR3 spans 17 residues.